These 15 T cell receptor beta chains were all obtained from the same sample, sequenced in a study of T-cell memory formation after mild COVID-19. TCRdb processed the 5' RACE reads anew with MiXCR; each CDR3 protein has one entry. The sample consists of around 450,000 distinct CDR3 sequences, approximately 24% of them appearing once. The sample consisted of PBMCs or a T cell subset sorted from them (not recorded which). These receptors were taken from an adult woman who had mild COVID-19 (a few samples of this study predate the infection). Cell type and time point are not known.

The chain combines TRBV23-1 with TRBJ1-5; D unresolved. TRBV23-1 is filed as an ORF, its function uncertain. There are 16 residues in the CDR3. Deletions cut 3 bases from V and 5 bases from J, with 17 bases between. The CDR3 DNA reads TGCGCCAGCAGTCAGCTTCGGACGGTGCCTTATCAGCCCCAGCATTTT. Protein: CASSQLRTVPYQPQHF.

The chain combines TRBV28 with TRBJ2-7; possibly TRBD2 for D (5 bases). The CDR3 is 14 amino acids. Trimming pared 2 bases from V and 3 bases from J, leaving 11 bases between. Germline assignment: CDR1 MDHEN and CDR2 SYDVKM. Written as DNA, the CDR3 is TGTGCCAGCAGTTTAAGTCTAGCAATCTACGAGCAGTACTTC. Translating it yields CASSLSLAIYEQYF.

This clonotype was found a few times. The V and J genes are TRBV2 and TRBJ2-7; D is undetermined. Germline lookup yields CDR1 SNHLY and CDR2 FYNNEI. Trimming removed 5 bases from V and 0 bases from J, with 8 bases in between. The CDR3 runs to 13 residues. The CDR3 bases are TGTGCCAGCAGTTCTACGATCTCCTACGAGCAGTACTTC. Translated, it gives CASSSTISYEQYF.

The V gene is TRBV24-1, the J gene TRBJ1-2, with TRBD1 identical over 9 bases. CDR1 and CDR2 (germline): KGHDR, SFDVKD. The V segment lost 3 bases and the J segment 5 bases; nucleotides outside the gene matches: 9. The CDR3 has 16 residues. CDR3 residues: CATSDPGTGNLYGYTF. In DNA, the CDR3 is TGTGCCACCAGTGATCCCGGGACAGGGAATCTGTATGGCTACACCTTC.

The J gene is TRBJ2-2, the V gene TRBV24-1; D possibly corresponds to TRBD2 (5 bases). The germline V gene encodes CDR1 KGHDR and CDR2 SFDVKD. Deletions cut 7 bases from V and 5 bases from J, with 13 bases between. This CDR3 has 14 residues. The CDR3 bases are TGTGCCACCAGACGGTCAGGAGGAACCGGGGAGCTGTTTTTT. Protein: CATRRSGGTGELFF.

The chain carries TRBV6-5 and TRBJ1-6; the D gene is possibly TRBD1 (5 bases). This CDR3 comprises 15 residues. Trimming took 5 bases from V and 3 from J, leaving 11 bases between them. CDR1 and CDR2 (germline): MNHEY, SVGAGI. The CDR3 reads CASSGGGDYNSPLHF. The DNA of the CDR3 is TGTGCCAGCAGTGGGGGGGGGGACTATAATTCACCCCTCCACTTT.

CDR3 sequence: CSVGLRPDTEAFF. In nucleotides, the CDR3 is TGCAGCGTTGGCCTCCGACCGGACACTGAAGCTTTCTTT. V and J are TRBV29-1 and TRBJ1-1; no definite D call. Germline values: CDR1 SQVTM, CDR2 ANQGSEA. The CDR3 spans 13 residues. The V end lost 4 bases, the J end lost 3 bases, and 12 bases lay between the germline ends.

The table lists this clonotype with a count of one. The chain couples TRBV7-9 to TRBJ1-2; D remains ambiguous. Germline V lookup: CDR1 SEHNR, CDR2 FQNEAQ (reference sequence). V gave up 5 bases and J gave up 8 bases, with 12 bases separating them. This CDR3 has 12 residues. This chain's CDR3 is CASSRAWEGYTF. CDR3 DNA: TGTGCCAGCAGCCGAGCCTGGGAAGGCTACACCTTC.

This clonotype was counted only a few times. This chain joins TRBV30 and TRBJ1-2, with D unclear. The CDR3 loop spans 12 amino acids. Trimming stripped 4 bases from V and 4 bases from J, with 10 bases between. The germline V gene encodes CDR1 GTSNPN and CDR2 SVGIG (reference sequence). The CDR3 coding sequence is TGTGCCTGGATAGTATCCCCCTATGGCTACACCTTC. Translation: CAWIVSPYGYTF.

The J gene is TRBJ2-7, the V gene TRBV15; TRBD1 aligns across 10 bases. The CDR3 sequence is 16 residues long. The junction had 4 bases not matched to a gene; V was cut back by 0 bases and J by 2 bases. Germline CDR1 is LNHNV and CDR2 is YYDKDF (reference sequence). The CDR3 DNA reads TGTGCCACCAGCAGAGAATACGGACAGGGGGCCTACGAGCAGTACTTC. It yields the protein CATSREYGQGAYEQYF.

V usage is TRBV6-1 and J usage is TRBJ1-5; no reliable D call. Looked up from germline, CDR1 is MNHNS and CDR2 is SASEGT. V dropped 2 bases and J dropped 0 bases, with 11 bases sitting between them. The length of the CDR3 is 16 residues. This CDR3 is CASSELEAYSNQPQHF. The CDR3 DNA is TGTGCCAGCAGTGAATTAGAGGCCTATAGCAATCAGCCCCAGCATTTT.

The CDR3, as DNA: TGTGCCAGCAGCTTAGCCGGGAGCTGGAACGAGCAGTACTTC. Translating gives CASSLAGSWNEQYF. The chain uses TRBV7-9 and TRBJ2-7; D perhaps matches TRBD2 (6 bases). The CDR3 is made up of 14 amino acids. Germline V gene sequence: CDR1 SEHNR, CDR2 FQNEAQ (reference sequence). Trimming cost V 0 bases and J 5 bases, with 11 bases left between them.

The chain carries TRBV29-1 and TRBJ1-1; D might be TRBD1 (5 bases). The V gene's germline CDR1 is SQVTM and CDR2 ANQGSEA. The ends were cut back, 6 bases at V and 7 bases at J, with 15 bases in the middle. There are 12 residues in the CDR3. The CDR3 sequence: CSVHGSGNEAFF. The CDR3 region has the DNA TGCAGCGTCCACGGGTCAGGGAATGAAGCTTTCTTT. The full variable domain, rest sourced from reference TRBV29-1 and TRBJ1-1, is SAVISQKPSRDICQRGTSLTIQCQVDSQVTMMFWYRQQPGQSLTLIATANQGSEATYESGFVIDKFPISRPNLTFSTLTVSNMSPEDSSIYLCSVHGSGNEAFFGQGTRLTVV.

Turning to this clonotype: The junction departs from the called germline gene at one end, perhaps through a read error. This chain connects TRBV7-3 to TRBJ2-3; 7 positions match TRBD2. The germline gives CDR1 SGHTA, CDR2 FQGTGA. The CDR3 spans 15 residues. CDR3 DNA sequence: TGTGCCAGCAGCTCGGTCGGCGGGAGCAGAGATACGCAGTATTTT. Encoded protein: CASSSVGGSRDTQYF. Full variable domain (missing parts from reference TRBV7-3 and TRBJ2-3): GAGVSQTPSNKVTEKGKYVELRCDPISGHTALYWYRQSLGQGPEFLIYFQGTGAADDSGLPNDRFFAVRPEGSVSTLKIQRTERGDSAVYLCASSSVGGSRDTQYFGPGTRLTVL.

This clonotype was detected a few times. The chain carries TRBV12-3 or TRBV12-4 and TRBJ2-2; 7 bases are shared with TRBD1. The CDR3 spans 14 residues. V gave up 5 bases and J gave up 7 bases; unmatched junction bases: 7. The CDR3 bases are TGTGCCAGCAGTCAAGGGACAGATTACGGGGAGCTGTTTTTT. This gives the protein CASSQGTDYGELFF.